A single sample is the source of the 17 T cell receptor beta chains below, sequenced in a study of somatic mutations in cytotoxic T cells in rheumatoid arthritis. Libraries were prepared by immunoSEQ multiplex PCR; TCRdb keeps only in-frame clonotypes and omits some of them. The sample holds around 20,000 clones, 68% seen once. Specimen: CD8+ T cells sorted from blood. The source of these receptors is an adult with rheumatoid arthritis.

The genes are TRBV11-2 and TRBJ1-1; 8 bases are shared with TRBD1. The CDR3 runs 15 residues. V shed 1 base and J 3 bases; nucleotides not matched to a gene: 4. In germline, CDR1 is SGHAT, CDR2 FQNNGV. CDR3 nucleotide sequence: TGTGCCAGCAGCTTAGTCCAGGGGGCGTACACTGAAGCTTTCTTT. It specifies CASSLVQGAYTEAFF. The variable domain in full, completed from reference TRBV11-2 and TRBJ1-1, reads EAGVAQSPRYKIIEKRQSVAFWCNPISGHATLYWYQQILGQGPKLLIQFQNNGVVDDSQLPKDRFSAERLKGVDSTLKIQPAKLEDSAVYLCASSLVQGAYTEAFFGQGTRLTVV.

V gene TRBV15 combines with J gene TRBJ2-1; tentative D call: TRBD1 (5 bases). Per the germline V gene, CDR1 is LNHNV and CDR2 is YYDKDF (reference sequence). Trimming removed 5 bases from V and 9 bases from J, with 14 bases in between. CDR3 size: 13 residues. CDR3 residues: CATSPAGFIEQFF. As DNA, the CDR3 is TGTGCCACCAGCCCCGCAGGGTTCATTGAGCAGTTCTTC.

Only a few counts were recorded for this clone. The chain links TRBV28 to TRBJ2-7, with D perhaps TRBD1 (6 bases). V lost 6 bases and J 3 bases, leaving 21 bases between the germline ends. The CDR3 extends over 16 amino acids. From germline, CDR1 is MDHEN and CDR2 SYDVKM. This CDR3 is CASSPTLGQKIYEQYF. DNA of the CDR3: TGTGCCAGCAGCCCGACCCTGGGACAAAAGATCTACGAGCAGTACTTC.

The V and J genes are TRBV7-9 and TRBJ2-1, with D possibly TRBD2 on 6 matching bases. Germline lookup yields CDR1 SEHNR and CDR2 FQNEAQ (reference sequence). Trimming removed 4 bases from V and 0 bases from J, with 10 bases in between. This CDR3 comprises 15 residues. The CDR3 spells CASSYTGLSYNEQFF. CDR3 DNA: TGTGCCAGCAGCTATACGGGACTCTCCTACAATGAGCAGTTCTTC.

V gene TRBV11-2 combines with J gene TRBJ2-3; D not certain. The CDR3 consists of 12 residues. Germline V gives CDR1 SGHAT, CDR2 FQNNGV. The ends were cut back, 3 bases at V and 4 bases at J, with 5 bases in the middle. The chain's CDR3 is CASSFGPDTQYF. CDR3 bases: TGTGCCAGCAGCTTTGGGCCAGATACGCAGTATTTT.

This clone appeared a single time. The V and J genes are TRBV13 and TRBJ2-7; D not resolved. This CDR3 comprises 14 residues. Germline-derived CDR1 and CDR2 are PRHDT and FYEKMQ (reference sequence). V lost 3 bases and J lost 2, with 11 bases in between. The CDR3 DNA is TGTGCCAGCAGCTTTGACACCAACACCTACGAGCAGTACTTC. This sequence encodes CASSFDTNTYEQYF.

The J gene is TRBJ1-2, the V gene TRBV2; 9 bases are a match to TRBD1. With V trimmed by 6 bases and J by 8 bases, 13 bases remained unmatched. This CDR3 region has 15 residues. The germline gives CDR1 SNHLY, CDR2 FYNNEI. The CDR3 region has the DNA TGTGCCAGCAGCAGGACAGGGGAGGGGTATGAAGGCTACACCTTC. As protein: CASSRTGEGYEGYTF. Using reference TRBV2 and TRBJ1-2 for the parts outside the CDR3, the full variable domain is EPEVTQTPSHQVTQMGQEVILRCVPISNHLYFYWYRQILGQKVEFLVSFYNNEISEKSEIFDDQFSVERPDGSNFTLKIRSTKLEDSAMYFCASSRTGEGYEGYTFGSGTRLTVV.

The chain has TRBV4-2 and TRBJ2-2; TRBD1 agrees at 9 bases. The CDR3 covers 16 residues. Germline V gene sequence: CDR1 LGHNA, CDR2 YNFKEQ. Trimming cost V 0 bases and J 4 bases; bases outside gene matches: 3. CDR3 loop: CASSQDGTGFTGELFF. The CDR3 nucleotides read TGTGCCAGCAGCCAAGACGGGACAGGGTTCACCGGGGAGCTGTTTTTT.

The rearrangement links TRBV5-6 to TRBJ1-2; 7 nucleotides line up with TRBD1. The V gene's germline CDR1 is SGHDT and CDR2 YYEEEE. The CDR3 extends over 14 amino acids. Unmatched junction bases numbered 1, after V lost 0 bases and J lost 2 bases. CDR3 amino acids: CASSLGDSNYGYTF. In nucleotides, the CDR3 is TGTGCCAGCAGCTTGGGGGACAGCAACTATGGCTACACCTTC.

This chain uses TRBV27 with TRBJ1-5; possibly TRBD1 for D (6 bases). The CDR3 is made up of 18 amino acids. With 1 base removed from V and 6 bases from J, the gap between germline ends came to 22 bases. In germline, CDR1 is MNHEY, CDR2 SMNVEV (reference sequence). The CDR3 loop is CASSLWSGFDRLSQPQHF. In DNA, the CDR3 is TGTGCCAGCAGTTTATGGTCCGGGTTCGACAGGCTCAGTCAGCCCCAGCATTTT.

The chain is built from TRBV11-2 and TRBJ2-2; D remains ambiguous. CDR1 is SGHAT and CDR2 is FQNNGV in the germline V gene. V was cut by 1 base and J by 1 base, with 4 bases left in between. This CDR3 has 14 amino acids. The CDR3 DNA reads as TGTGCCAGCAGCTTAGGCAGGAACACCGGGGAGCTGTTTTTT. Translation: CASSLGRNTGELFF.

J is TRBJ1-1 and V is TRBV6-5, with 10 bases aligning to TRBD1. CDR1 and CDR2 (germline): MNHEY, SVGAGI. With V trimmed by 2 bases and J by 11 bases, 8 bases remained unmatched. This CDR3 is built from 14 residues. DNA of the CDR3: TGTGCCAGCAGTTACCGGGACAGGGGTATGCAGGCTTTCTTT. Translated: CASSYRDRGMQAFF.

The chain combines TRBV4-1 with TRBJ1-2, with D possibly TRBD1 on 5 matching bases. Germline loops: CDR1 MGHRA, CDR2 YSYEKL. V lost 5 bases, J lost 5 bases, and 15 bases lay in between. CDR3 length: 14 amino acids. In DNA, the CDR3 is TGCGCCAGCAGCAATAGTCAGGGAGAGTATGGCTACACCTTC. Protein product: CASSNSQGEYGYTF.

CDR3 amino acids: CASSYGMLSYEQYF. The CDR3 nucleotides are TGTGCCAGCAGTTATGGGATGTTGTCCTACGAGCAGTACTTC. This chain connects TRBV6-5 to TRBJ2-7; D uncertain. Germline loops: CDR1 MNHEY, CDR2 SVGAGI. The CDR3 contains 14 residues. Trimming pared 3 bases from V and 1 base from J, leaving 10 bases between.

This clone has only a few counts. CDR3 in amino acids: CASSPDDRGYQETQYF. CDR3 nucleotide sequence: TGTGCCAGCTCACCAGATGACAGGGGGTACCAAGAGACCCAGTACTTC. The chain is built from TRBV18 and TRBJ2-5; 9 bases are a match to TRBD1. V dropped 2 bases and J dropped 0; count of bases not matched to a gene: 4. The CDR3 length is 16 residues. Germline CDR1 and CDR2: KGHSH and LQKENI.

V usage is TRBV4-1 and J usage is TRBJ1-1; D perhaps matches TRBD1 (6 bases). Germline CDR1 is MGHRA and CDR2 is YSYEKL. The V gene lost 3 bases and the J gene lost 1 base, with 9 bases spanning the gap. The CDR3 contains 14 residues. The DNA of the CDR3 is TGCGCCAGCAGCCAGGGACATACGAACACTGAAGCTTTCTTT. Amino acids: CASSQGHTNTEAFF.

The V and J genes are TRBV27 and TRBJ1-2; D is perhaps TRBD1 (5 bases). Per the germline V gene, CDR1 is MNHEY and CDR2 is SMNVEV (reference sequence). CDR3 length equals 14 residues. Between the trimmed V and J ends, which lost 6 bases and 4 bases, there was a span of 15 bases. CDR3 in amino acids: CASRPSRGVYGYTF. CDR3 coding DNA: TGTGCCAGCAGGCCCAGTAGGGGCGTCTATGGCTACACCTTC.